Listed here are 25 T cell receptor beta chains from one sample, sequenced in a study of OX40 agonist ivuxolimab in advanced cancers. TCRdb's copy holds only in-frame clones and misses some; the assay was immunoSEQ multiplex PCR. The profile shows tens of thousands of clones, 85% to 90% of them singletons. The source material was CD4+ or CD8+ T cells sorted from blood, sampled in a trial of the OX40 agonist ivuxolimab. These receptors all come from an adult with an advanced solid tumor such as melanoma, head and neck, liver or kidney cancer.

A few counts support this clone. The chain recombines TRBV2 with TRBJ1-5; TRBD1 matches 10 bases. Germline CDR1 reads SNHLY; CDR2 reads FYNNEI. This CDR3 is 15 amino acids long. J lost 0 bases, V lost 6 bases, and 2 bases had no gene match. As DNA, the CDR3 is TGTGCCAGCAGGGGACAGGGGAATAGCAATCAGCCCCAGCATTTT. Residues: CASRGQGNSNQPQHF.

The CDR3 DNA is TGTGCCAGCAGCCAAGGAAGGAAGTGGGGCACAACTAATGAAAAACTGTTTTTT. Translating gives CASSQGRKWGTTNEKLFF. The genes are TRBV14 and TRBJ1-4; possible D gene TRBD1, 5 bases. Per germline, CDR1 SGHDN and CDR2 FVKESK. CDR3 size: 18 residues. Trimming stripped 1 base from V and 0 bases from J, with 15 bases between.

This chain connects TRBV5-1 to TRBJ1-1; TRBD1 agrees at 10 bases. Looked up from germline, CDR1 is SGHRS and CDR2 is YFSETQ. Germline trimming cut 0 bases from V and 2 bases from J; bases unmatched to any gene: 4. The CDR3 has 16 residues. The CDR3 DNA is TGCGCCAGCAGCTTGGCCGGGACAGGGGTCAACACTGAAGCTTTCTTT. This encodes CASSLAGTGVNTEAFF.

This clone has only one observation. V is TRBV18 and J is TRBJ1-1; no clear D. V was shortened by 3 bases and J by 0 bases, with 5 bases between the two germline ends. This CDR3 region has 13 residues. CDR1 is KGHSH and CDR2 is LQKENI in the germline V gene. The chain's CDR3 is CASSPPVNTEAFF. Here the CDR3 DNA reads TGTGCCAGCTCACCCCCGGTGAACACTGAAGCTTTCTTT. Full variable domain (missing parts from reference TRBV18 and TRBJ1-1): NAGVMQNPRHLVRRRGQEARLRCSPMKGHSHVYWYRQLPEEGLKFMVYLQKENIIDESGMPKERFSAEFPKEGPSILRIQQVVRGDSAAYFCASSPPVNTEAFFGQGTRLTVV.

The chain links TRBV28 to TRBJ2-7, with D perhaps matching TRBD1 (5 bases). Germline assignment: CDR1 MDHEN and CDR2 SYDVKM. The CDR3 is 14 amino acids. V shed 2 bases and J shed 6 bases, with 14 bases lying between them. In DNA form, the CDR3 reads TGTGCCAGCAGTTTAGGACACAGATTGAGCGAGCAGTACTTC. Translation gives CASSLGHRLSEQYF.

The rearrangement uses TRBV9 and TRBJ1-4; D is unresolved. Per the germline V gene, CDR1 is SGDLS and CDR2 is YYNGEE. Trimming shortened V by 0 bases and J by 5 bases, and 17 bases separated the two germline ends. This CDR3 has 17 residues. The CDR3 sequence: CASSVGAAGRANEKLFF. The CDR3 DNA is TGTGCCAGCAGCGTAGGGGCGGCTGGGAGGGCGAATGAAAAACTGTTTTTT.

The J gene is TRBJ2-5, the V gene TRBV11-2, with 7 bases that match TRBD1. Germline CDR1 is SGHAT and CDR2 is FQNNGV. Germline trimming cut 4 bases from V and 3 bases from J; bases unmatched to any gene: 2. The CDR3 covers 13 residues. The CDR3 DNA sequence: TGTGCCAGCAGCTCTGACAGGGAAGAGACCCAGTACTTC. Protein product: CASSSDREETQYF.

The rearrangement joins TRBV6-1 to TRBJ1-6; possible D gene TRBD1, 5 bases. The CDR3 has 15 amino acids. The germline V gene has CDR1 MNHNS and CDR2 SASEGT. V was clipped by 4 bases and J by 8 bases, with 15 bases between them. The CDR3 sequence: CASSVGGQDYSPLHF. Written as DNA, the CDR3 is TGTGCCAGCAGTGTTGGGGGTCAGGATTATTCACCCCTCCACTTT.

The gene calls are TRBV7-2 and TRBJ1-5; 7 nucleotides align to TRBD1. Germline V CDR1 and CDR2: SGHTA, FQGNSA. CDR3 length: 12 residues. The ends lost 6 bases at V and 9 bases at J; junction bases unmatched: 5. The CDR3 region has the DNA TGTGCCAGCAGTTACACAGGGGCGCCCCAGCATTTT. Protein sequence: CASSYTGAPQHF.

The chain recombines TRBV4-2 with TRBJ1-6; D gene uncertain. The CDR3 is 16 amino acids. V was shortened by 0 bases and J by 5 bases, with 11 bases between the two germline ends. Looked up from germline, CDR1 is LGHNA and CDR2 is YNFKEQ. The CDR3 DNA sequence: TGTGCCAGCAGCCAAGATCAGTCATACCATAATTCACCCCTCCACTTT. It yields the protein CASSQDQSYHNSPLHF.

The rearrangement uses TRBV9 and TRBJ1-6; maybe TRBD1 (5 bases). V lost 3 bases, J lost 0 bases, and 13 bases lay in between. This CDR3 contains 17 residues. CDR1 is SGDLS and CDR2 is YYNGEE in the germline V gene. CDR3 sequence: CASSERDRSSYNSPLHF. The CDR3, as DNA: TGTGCCAGCAGCGAACGGGACCGTAGCTCCTATAATTCACCCCTCCACTTT.

The genes are TRBV7-6 and TRBJ2-1; no definite D call. The V and J ends lost 6 bases and 7 bases respectively, with 19 bases between them. The germline V gene has CDR1 SGHVS and CDR2 FNYEAQ. This CDR3 is 15 amino acids long. The CDR3 reads CASRPGTEPWNEQFF. In DNA form, the CDR3 reads TGTGCCAGCAGGCCGGGTACAGAGCCCTGGAATGAGCAGTTCTTC.

The chain has TRBV10-1 and TRBJ2-1, with no clear D. The CDR3 has 10 amino acids. Germline V lookup: CDR1 WNHNN, CDR2 SYGVQD (reference sequence). Trimming took off 9 bases at V and 8 bases at J, with 8 bases between the two ends. The CDR3, as DNA: TGCGCCAGTACGGGCGATGAGCAGTTCTTC. It specifies CASTGDEQFF.

V gene TRBV7-9 combines with J gene TRBJ2-2, with no clear D. Germline values: CDR1 SEHNR, CDR2 FQNEAQ (reference sequence). V dropped 7 bases and J dropped 2 bases, with 14 bases sitting between them. This CDR3 contains 15 residues. CDR3 residues: CASNLYPDNTGELFF. CDR3 in DNA: TGTGCCAGCAATCTTTACCCAGATAACACCGGGGAGCTGTTTTTT.

V gene TRBV2 combines with J gene TRBJ2-1, with 9 positions matching TRBD1. V shed 4 bases and J 9 bases; nucleotides not matched to a gene: 7. This CDR3 has 14 residues. Per the germline V gene, CDR1 is SNHLY and CDR2 is FYNNEI. This chain's CDR3 is CASSAGTGSSEQFF. DNA of the CDR3: TGTGCCAGCAGTGCGGGGACAGGGTCCAGTGAGCAGTTCTTC.

This chain uses TRBV6-1 with TRBJ1-1; 9 bases map to TRBD1. The J segment lost 1 base and the V segment lost 4 bases, leaving 10 bases of the junction unmatched. The CDR3 extends over 17 amino acids. The germline CDR1 and CDR2 sequences are MNHNS and SASEGT. CDR3 loop: CASSVLRGQGTNTEAFF. In nucleotides, the CDR3 is TGTGCCAGCAGTGTCCTTCGGGGACAGGGAACGAACACTGAAGCTTTCTTT.

This rearrangement joins TRBV7-2 to TRBJ2-7; D may be TRBD1 (6 bases). Germline V gene sequence: CDR1 SGHTA, CDR2 FQGNSA. V lost 0 bases to trimming and J lost 5 bases, with 8 bases between them. This CDR3 spans 13 amino acids. In nucleotides, the CDR3 is TGTGCCAGCAGCTTAGCCAGGGGTAACGAGCAGTACTTC. Its translation: CASSLARGNEQYF.

The rearrangement joins TRBV4-3 to TRBJ1-6, with D unresolved. V lost 1 base and J lost 7, with 14 bases in between. This CDR3 comprises 16 residues. The V gene's germline CDR1 is LGHNA and CDR2 YSLEER. The CDR3 region is CASSQVRTSPNSPLHF. The CDR3 DNA reads TGCGCCAGCAGCCAAGTAAGGACTTCGCCCAATTCACCCCTCCACTTT.

CDR3: CASRSGGGVYNEQFF. CDR3 nucleotides: TGTGCCAGCAGGTCTGGCGGGGGCGTTTACAATGAGCAGTTCTTC. The chain employs TRBV6-5 and TRBJ2-1, with a possible D match to TRBD2 (7 bases). The CDR3 is 15 residues long. CDR1 is MNHEY and CDR2 is SVGAGI in the germline V gene. V shed 6 bases and J shed 4 bases, with 16 bases lying between them.

This chain links TRBV15 with TRBJ2-7, with D possibly matching TRBD1 (6 bases). The CDR3 has 13 residues. Looked up from germline, CDR1 is LNHNV and CDR2 is YYDKDF (reference sequence). The V end was cut by 2 bases, the J end by 2 bases, with 7 bases between. CDR3 DNA: TGTGCCACCAGCAGAAGGACAGCCTACGAGCAGTACTTC. Protein sequence: CATSRRTAYEQYF.

The chain joins TRBV4-1 to TRBJ1-4, with D maybe TRBD1 (5 bases). CDR3 length equals 15 residues. Germline-derived CDR1 and CDR2 are MGHRA and YSYEKL. V shed 4 bases and J shed 4 bases, with 13 bases lying between them. The CDR3 region has the DNA TGCGCCAGCAGCCTCTCCGGGACGGATAATGAAAAACTGTTTTTT. Protein sequence: CASSLSGTDNEKLFF.

Note on this clone: Relative to the germline gene, one junction end is altered; a read error may explain this. The rearrangement joins TRBV6-5 to TRBJ2-7; D gene uncertain. This CDR3 comprises 15 residues. Germline V gene data show CDR1 as MNHEY and CDR2 as SVGAGI. CDR3 sequence (DNA): TGTGCCAGCAGGTACTCTACGGAACCTTCCTACGAGCAGTACTTC. It encodes CASRYSTEPSYEQYF.

This clone was observed once. A junction end diverges from the germline sequence, so it may reflect a read error. The chain combines TRBV7-7 with TRBJ2-1; D may match TRBD1 or TRBD2 (7 bases each). CDR3 length: 14 amino acids. CDR1 and CDR2 from the germline V gene are SSHAT and FNYEAQ (reference sequence). CDR3 nucleotide sequence: TGTGCTAGCAGCCAGACAGGGAGGGACGGTGAGCAGTTCTTC. Its protein is CASSQTGRDGEQFF.

CDR3 nucleotides: TGTGCCAGCCCCCCTTGGGGGCCCAGGAATCAGCCCCAGCATTTT. Translation gives CASPPWGPRNQPQHF. The V and J genes are TRBV28 and TRBJ1-5; perhaps TRBD1 as D (6 bases). Trimming cost V 8 bases and J 4 bases, with 18 bases left between them. CDR1 and CDR2 (germline): MDHEN, SYDVKM. The CDR3 runs 15 residues. The complete variable domain, with remaining parts taken from reference TRBV28 and TRBJ1-5, reads DVKVTQSSRYLVKRTGEKVFLECVQDMDHENMFWYRQDPGLGLRLIYFSYDVKMKEKGDIPEGYSVSREKKERFSLILESASTNQTSMYLCASPPWGPRNQPQHFGDGTRLSIL.

This chain uses TRBV5-1 with TRBJ1-1, with TRBD1 matching 12 bases. CDR3 size: 17 residues. Germline assignment: CDR1 SGHRS and CDR2 YFSETQ. V lost 4 bases, J lost 3 bases, and 10 bases stayed unmatched. DNA of the CDR3: TGCGCCAGCAGCCCTTTGGGGACAGGGGGCGTAGACACTGAAGCTTTCTTT. Translation gives CASSPLGTGGVDTEAFF.